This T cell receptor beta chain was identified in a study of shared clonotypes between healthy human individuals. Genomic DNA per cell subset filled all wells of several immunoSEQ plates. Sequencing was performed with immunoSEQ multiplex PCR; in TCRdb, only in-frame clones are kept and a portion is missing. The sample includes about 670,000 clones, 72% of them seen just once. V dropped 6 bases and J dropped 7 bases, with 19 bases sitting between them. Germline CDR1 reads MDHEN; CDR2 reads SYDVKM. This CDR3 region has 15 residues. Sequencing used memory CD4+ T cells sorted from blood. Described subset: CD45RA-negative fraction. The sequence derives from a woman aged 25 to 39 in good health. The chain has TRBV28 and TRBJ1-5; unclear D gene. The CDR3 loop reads CASRMPGQVEQPQHF. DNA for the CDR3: TGTGCCAGCAGAATGCCCGGGCAGGTCGAGCAGCCCCAGCATTTT.